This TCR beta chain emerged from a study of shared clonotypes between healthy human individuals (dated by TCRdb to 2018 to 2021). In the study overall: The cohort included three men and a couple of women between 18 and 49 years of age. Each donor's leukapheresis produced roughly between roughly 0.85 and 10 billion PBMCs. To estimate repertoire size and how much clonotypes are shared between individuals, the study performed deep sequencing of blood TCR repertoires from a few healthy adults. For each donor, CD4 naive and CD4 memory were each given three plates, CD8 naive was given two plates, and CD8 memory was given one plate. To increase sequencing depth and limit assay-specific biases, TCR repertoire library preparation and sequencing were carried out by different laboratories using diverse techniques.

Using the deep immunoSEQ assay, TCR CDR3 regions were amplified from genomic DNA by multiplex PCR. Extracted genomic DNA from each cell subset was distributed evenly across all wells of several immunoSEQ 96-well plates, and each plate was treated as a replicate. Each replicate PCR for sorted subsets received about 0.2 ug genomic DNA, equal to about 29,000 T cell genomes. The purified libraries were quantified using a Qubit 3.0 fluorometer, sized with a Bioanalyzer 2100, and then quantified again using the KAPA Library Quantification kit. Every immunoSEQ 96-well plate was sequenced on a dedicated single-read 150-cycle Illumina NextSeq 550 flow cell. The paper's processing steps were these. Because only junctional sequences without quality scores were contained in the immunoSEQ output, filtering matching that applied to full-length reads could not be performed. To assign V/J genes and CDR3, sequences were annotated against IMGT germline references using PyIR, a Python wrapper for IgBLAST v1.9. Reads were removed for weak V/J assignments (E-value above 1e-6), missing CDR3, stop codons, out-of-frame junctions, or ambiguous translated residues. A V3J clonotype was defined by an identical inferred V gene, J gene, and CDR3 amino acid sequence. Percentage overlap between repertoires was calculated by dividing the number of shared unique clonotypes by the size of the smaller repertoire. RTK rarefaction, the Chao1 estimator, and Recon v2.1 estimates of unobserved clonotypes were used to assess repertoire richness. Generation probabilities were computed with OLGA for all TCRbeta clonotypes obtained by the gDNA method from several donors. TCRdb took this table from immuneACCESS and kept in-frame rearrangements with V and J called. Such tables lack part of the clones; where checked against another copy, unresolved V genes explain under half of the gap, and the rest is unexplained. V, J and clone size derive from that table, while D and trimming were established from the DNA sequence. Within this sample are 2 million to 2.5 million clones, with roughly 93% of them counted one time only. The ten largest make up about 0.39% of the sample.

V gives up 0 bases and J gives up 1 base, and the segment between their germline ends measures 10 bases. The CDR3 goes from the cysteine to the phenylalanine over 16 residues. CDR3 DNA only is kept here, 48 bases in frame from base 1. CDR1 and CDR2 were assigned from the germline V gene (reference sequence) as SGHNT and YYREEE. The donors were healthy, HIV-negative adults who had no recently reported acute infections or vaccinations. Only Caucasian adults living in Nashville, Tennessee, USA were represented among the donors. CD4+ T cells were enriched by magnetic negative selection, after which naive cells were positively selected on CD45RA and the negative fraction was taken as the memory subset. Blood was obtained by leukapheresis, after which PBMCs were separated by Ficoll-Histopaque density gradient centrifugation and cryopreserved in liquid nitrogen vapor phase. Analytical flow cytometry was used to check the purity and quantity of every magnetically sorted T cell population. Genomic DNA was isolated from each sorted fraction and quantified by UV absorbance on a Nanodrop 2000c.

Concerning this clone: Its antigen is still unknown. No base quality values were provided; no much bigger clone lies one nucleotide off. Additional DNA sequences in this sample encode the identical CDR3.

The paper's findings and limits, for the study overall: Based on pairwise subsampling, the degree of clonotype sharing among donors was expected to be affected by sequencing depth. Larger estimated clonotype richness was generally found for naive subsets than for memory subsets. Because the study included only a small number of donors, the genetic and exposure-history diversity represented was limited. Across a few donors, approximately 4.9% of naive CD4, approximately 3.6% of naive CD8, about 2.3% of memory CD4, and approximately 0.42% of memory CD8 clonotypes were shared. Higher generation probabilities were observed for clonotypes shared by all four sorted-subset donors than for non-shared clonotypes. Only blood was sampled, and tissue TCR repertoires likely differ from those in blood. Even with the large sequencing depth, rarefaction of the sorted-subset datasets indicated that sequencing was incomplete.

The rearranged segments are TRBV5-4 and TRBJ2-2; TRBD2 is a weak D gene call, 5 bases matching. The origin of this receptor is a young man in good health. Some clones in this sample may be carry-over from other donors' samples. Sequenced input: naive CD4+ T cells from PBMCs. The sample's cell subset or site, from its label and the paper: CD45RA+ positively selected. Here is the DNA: TGTGCCAGCAGCTTGGACCCCCGGGGGAACACCGGGGAGCTGTTTTTT. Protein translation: CASSLDPRGNTGELFF.